This T cell receptor (beta chain) stems from a study of vaccination and CD4 T cells after COVID-19. Cultured CD4+ T-cell DNA underwent Oncomine TCR Beta short-read sequencing. From CD4+ T cells that had been cultured, genomic DNA was extracted. MiXCR, applied by TCRdb to the PCR reads, yields one record per CDR3 protein. The profile shows over 9,000 distinct CDR3 sequences, roughly 28% of them singletons. This clonotype was found a few times. Its matching antigen is unknown. Treatment: approximately 9-day PBMC culture with coronavirus spike peptide pools or control peptides (ViraFEST assay). According to the study, CD4+ T cells from the unexposed donor were gathered ahead of the COVID-19 pandemic (2011-2018). The CDR3 contains 13 residues. V was cut by 1 base and J by 11 bases, with 14 bases left in between. CDR1 and CDR2 (germline): SGHTA, FQGNSA.

The TCR comes from a human donor in good health. The chain carries TRBV7-2 and TRBJ1-1; D perhaps matches TRBD1 (5 bases). Sequencing used CD4+ T cells from blood, cultured in vitro. The CDR3: CASSLVTQGAAFF. As DNA, the CDR3 is TGTGCCAGCAGCTTAGTAACCCAAGGGGCGGCTTTCTTT. Complete variable domain (other parts from reference TRBV7-2 and TRBJ1-1): GAGVSQSPSNKVTEKGKDVELRCDPISGHTALYWYRQSLGQGLEFLIYFQGNSAPDKSGLPSDRFSAERTGGSVSTLTIQRTQQEDSAVYLCASSLVTQGAAFFGQGTRLTVV.